A selection of T cell receptor beta chains follows, all from one sample in a study of blood T cell repertoires in COVID-19. Generated by immunoSEQ multiplex PCR, the TCRdb table keeps only in-frame clones and is missing some. The sample lists hundreds of thousands of clones; more than 80% were seen once. Sequencing was carried out using PBMCs or T cells enriched from blood (not recorded which). All receptors come from a man aged 18 to 30 who had recovered from COVID-19. Both conserved end residues are part of each CDR3.

>TRBV18|16|TRBJ1-6
CASSQEANRAGSPLHF
>TRBV6-5|14|TRBJ1-6
CASSYPEIGVPLHF
>TRBV6-2/TRBV6-3|12|TRBJ2-7
CASSYGHIEQYF
>TRBV12-5|15|TRBJ2-3
CASGLAGGGTDTQYF
>TRBV27|15|TRBJ1-2
CASSSGQGVNYGYTF
>TRBV7-9|14|TRBJ2-1
CASSPAGGNNEQFF
>TRBV27|14|TRBJ2-3
CASSFKGLVDTQYF
>TRBV10-1|15|TRBJ2-5
CASSESLAGQETQYF
>TRBV28|17|TRBJ1-5
CASTQGYRGGVNQPQHF
>TRBV18|14|TRBJ2-1
CASSLMDIGNEQFF
>TRBV4-1|14|TRBJ1-5
CASSQDFRDQPQHF
>TRBV7-9|13|TRBJ1-5
CASSPTDYQPQHF
>TRBV7-6|16|TRBJ2-7
CASSVRGDSRSYEQYF
>TRBV27|12|TRBJ1-2
CASRPGQGGYTF
>TRBV10-1|15|TRBJ2-3
CASSDFTENTDTQYF
>TRBV29-1|16|TRBJ2-1
CSVEKSGVSSYNEQFF
>TRBV18|13|TRBJ1-1
CASSTQGNTEAFF
>TRBV7-9|16|TRBJ2-3
CASSTGNMMSTDTQYF
>TRBV11-2|17|TRBJ1-1
CASSLEWGGGIHTEAFF
>TRBV6-5|13|TRBJ1-1
CASSHRGDTEAFF